The sequence of this T cell receptor (beta chain) was determined in a study of technical replicates of blood from four donors. V shed 8 bases and J 9 bases; nucleotides not matched to a gene: 9. The CDR3 has 13 amino acids. The germline V gene encodes CDR1 LNHDA and CDR2 SQIVND (reference sequence). Produced via immunoSEQ multiplex PCR; TCRdb's table is partial and in-frame only. The sample includes 65,000 to 80,000 clones, 96% of them seen just once. Material for sequencing was T cells isolated from PBMCs. This chain joins TRBV19 and TRBJ2-1; TRBD2 agrees at 8 bases. The clonotype originates from a human donor in good health. CDR3 sequence reads: CASCSGTGGEQFF. The CDR3 nucleotides are TGTGCCAGTTGTAGCGGGACTGGAGGTGAGCAGTTCTTC. The full variable domain, rest sourced from reference TRBV19 and TRBJ2-1, is DGGITQSPKYLFRKEGQNVTLSCEQNLNHDAMYWYRQDPGQGLRLIYYSQIVNDFQKGDIAEGYSVSREKKESFPLTVTSAQKNPTAFYLCASCSGTGGEQFFGPGTRLTVL.